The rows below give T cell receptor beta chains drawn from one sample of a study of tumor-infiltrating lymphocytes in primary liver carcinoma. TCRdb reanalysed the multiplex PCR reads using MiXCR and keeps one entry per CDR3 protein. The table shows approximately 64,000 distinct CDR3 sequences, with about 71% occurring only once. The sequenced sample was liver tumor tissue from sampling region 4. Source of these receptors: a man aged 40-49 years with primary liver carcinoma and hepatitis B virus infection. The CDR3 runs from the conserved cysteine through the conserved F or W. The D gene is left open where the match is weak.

CASSSRTGVSHSEQFF TRBD1 TRBJ2-1 TRBV12-3/TRBV12-4
CATSGDSSYEQYF NA TRBJ2-7 TRBV24-1
CASSQDRWASYYEQFF NA TRBJ2-1 TRBV14
CASSLGTRGSNTQYF NA TRBJ2-3 TRBV7-2
CASTLDLGAGANVLTF NA TRBJ2-6 TRBV11-2
CASSQDGREPNEQFF NA TRBJ2-1 TRBV4-1
CAGSYPELNTEAFF NA TRBJ1-1 TRBV6-2/TRBV6-3
CASSLGRWYEQSF NA TRBJ2-1 TRBV4-1
CASSYAVGSGANVLTF NA TRBJ2-6 TRBV6-5
CVSSLMTSGHQETQYF TRBD2 TRBJ2-5 TRBV13
CAWNTPDSGTYEQYF NA TRBJ2-7 TRBV30
CAIVIGEWGYTF NA TRBJ1-2 TRBV28
CAGSLDTRNTEAFF NA TRBJ1-1 TRBV5-1
CTSSQRGLYNERFF TRBD2 TRBJ2-1 TRBV4-2
CASRDPGRSNYEQYF NA TRBJ2-7 TRBV5-1
CATTDRDKYGYTF TRBD1 TRBJ1-2 TRBV6-2/TRBV6-3
CASSLKNRVYEQYF NA TRBJ2-7 TRBV14
CASSDTGELFF NA TRBJ2-2 TRBV18
CTSSPSRGLVKTEAFF TRBD1 TRBJ1-1 TRBV11-2
CAGSQVSRGGNTEAFF NA TRBJ1-1 TRBV14
CASSLRSPRHGNSPLHF NA TRBJ1-6 TRBV11-2
CASCPSRGLMSTEAFF TRBD1 TRBJ1-1 TRBV11-2
CASSENRAAFYVQYF NA TRBJ2-7 TRBV2
CASVPSALF NA TRBJ1-1 TRBV6-5
CSALGETQYF NA TRBJ2-5 TRBV20-1
CASSFFSNQPQHF NA TRBJ1-5 TRBV28
CASSPGAGGYEQYF TRBD2 TRBJ2-7 TRBV18
CAGSYSSGSRMGNIQYF TRBD2 TRBJ2-4 TRBV6-5